This T cell receptor beta chain was recovered during a study of blood T cell repertoires in COVID-19. This CDR3 is 15 amino acids long. V shed 6 bases and J shed 1 base, with 15 bases lying between them. Germline values: CDR1 SGHDN, CDR2 FVKESK. This clone was detected only once. Produced via immunoSEQ multiplex PCR; TCRdb's table is partial and in-frame only. The sample carries over 110,000 clones, over 75% recorded once. The chain couples TRBV14 to TRBJ1-1; D unresolved. Sequenced input: PBMCs or T cells enriched from blood (not recorded which). The TCR was taken from a man aged 50 or older in a cohort exposed to, infected with or recovered from COVID-19 (not recorded which). CDR3: CASSLTGGWNTEAFF. The DNA for the CDR3 is TGTGCCAGCAGTCTCACGGGTGGTTGGAACACTGAAGCTTTCTTT. Full variable domain (remainder filled in from reference TRBV14 and TRBJ1-1): EAGVTQFPSHSVIEKGQTVTLRCDPISGHDNLYWYRRVMGKEIKFLLHFVKESKQDESGMPNNRFLAERTGGTYSTLKVQPAELEDSGVYFCASSLTGGWNTEAFFGQGTRLTVV.